This passage covers 30 T cell receptor beta chains from one sample sequenced in a study of T cell responses to AZD1222 COVID-19 vaccine. Profiled with immunoSEQ multiplex PCR; TCRdb holds only in-frame clones, not every one. The sample comprises about 150,000 clones, about nine tenths of which are singletons, and 1% to 1.5% rests with the top ten. The sample consisted of peripheral blood, taken 28 days after the second AZD1222 dose. The receptor source for this set is an adult who received the AZD1222 COVID-19 vaccine.

The chain combines TRBV10-3 with TRBJ1-4, with D perhaps TRBD1 (6 bases). The CDR3 consists of 15 residues. V was shortened by 2 bases and J by 7 bases, with 14 bases between the two germline ends. Germline CDR1 is ENHRY and CDR2 is SYGVKD. In DNA, the CDR3 is TGTGCCATCAGTGAGAGGGGGGGGGCTGGTGAAAAACTGTTTTTT. It specifies CAISERGGAGEKLFF.

The rearrangement links TRBV9 to TRBJ1-1, with D perhaps TRBD1 (6 bases). CDR3 length: 14 residues. The V end lost 0 bases, the J end lost 4 bases, and 10 bases lay between the germline ends. Germline V gene data show CDR1 as SGDLS and CDR2 as YYNGEE. CDR3 in DNA: TGTGCCAGCAGCGTAGGGGGGGCTGGCACTGAAGCTTTCTTT. This translates into CASSVGGAGTEAFF.

The gene calls are TRBV21-1 and TRBJ1-5; the table's TRBD1 call for D was not verified on the DNA. TRBV21-1 is listed as a pseudogene. The CDR3 runs to 15 residues. In DNA, the CDR3 is TGTGCCAGCAGCAAATTCCCGCAGGGCAATCAGCCCCAGCATTTT. Translating it yields CASSKFPQGNQPQHF.

This clone has just one count. The chain employs TRBV3-1 (or the pseudogene TRBV3-2) and TRBJ1-5, with D perhaps TRBD1 (5 bases). The CDR3 covers 15 residues. V gave up 0 bases and J gave up 6 bases, with 12 bases separating them. The germline V gene has CDR1 LGHDT and CDR2 YNNKEL (reference sequence). CDR3 amino acids: CASSQDLGVGQPQHF. CDR3 sequence (DNA): TGTGCCAGCAGCCAAGATTTAGGGGTAGGTCAGCCCCAGCATTTT.

The CDR3 reads CASSLRGGNTIYF. CDR3 bases: TGTGCCAGCAGCTTAAGGGGTGGAAACACCATATATTTT. V is TRBV11-2 and J is TRBJ1-3; perhaps TRBD1 as D (5 bases). The germline gives CDR1 SGHAT, CDR2 FQNNGV. Between the trimmed V and J ends, which lost 2 bases and 3 bases, there was a span of 5 bases. The CDR3 length is 13 residues.

This rearrangement joins TRBV20-1 to TRBJ1-2, with 7 bases matching TRBD1. The V and J ends lost 4 bases and 8 bases, in that order; junction bases with no gene match: 4. Germline lookup yields CDR1 DFQATT and CDR2 SNEGSKA (reference sequence). This CDR3 has 11 amino acids. DNA for the CDR3: TGCAGTGCTACGACAGGGTCCGGCTACACCTTC. Its translation is CSATTGSGYTF.

This chain links TRBV2 with TRBJ2-3; D ambiguous. V was cut by 1 base and J by 5 bases, with 19 bases left in between. CDR3 size: 17 residues. In germline, CDR1 is SNHLY, CDR2 FYNNEI. In DNA form, the CDR3 reads TGTGCCAGCAGTGAAGATGACGTTTTGATAGGTATAGATACGCAGTATTTT. Protein: CASSEDDVLIGIDTQYF.

This clone was seen once. The rearrangement links TRBV2 to TRBJ2-7; TRBD2 matches 10 bases. The CDR3 totals 15 residues. After removal of 3 bases from V and 3 bases from J, the junction contained 5 bases not matched to a gene. The germline gives CDR1 SNHLY, CDR2 FYNNEI. CDR3 nucleotide sequence: TGTGCCAGCAGTGATTTGGCTAGCGGGGGCTACGAGCAGTACTTC. Protein: CASSDLASGGYEQYF. Full variable domain (remainder filled in from reference TRBV2 and TRBJ2-7): EPEVTQTPSHQVTQMGQEVILRCVPISNHLYFYWYRQILGQKVEFLVSFYNNEISEKSEIFDDQFSVERPDGSNFTLKIRSTKLEDSAMYFCASSDLASGGYEQYFGPGTRLTVT.

The V and J genes are TRBV5-8 and TRBJ2-1, with TRBD1 matching over 9 bases. Germline lookup yields CDR1 SGHTS and CDR2 YDEGEE. V was clipped by 4 bases and J by 5 bases; unmatched bases: 7. This CDR3 contains 15 residues. The CDR3 loop reads CASSPGTGLDNEQFF. CDR3 DNA sequence: TGTGCCAGCAGCCCCGGGACAGGGCTAGACAATGAGCAGTTCTTC.

The genes are TRBV18 and TRBJ1-5, with 7 bases identical to TRBD1. V trimming: 3 bases; J trimming: 7 bases; junction bases outside the gene matches: 9. The CDR3 is made up of 15 amino acids. Per germline, CDR1 KGHSH and CDR2 LQKENI. CDR3: CASSPAQGQRQPQHF. For the CDR3, the DNA is TGTGCCAGCTCACCCGCACAGGGGCAGCGCCAGCCCCAGCATTTT.

CDR3 sequence (DNA): TGTGCCAGCAGCCTTCGGACAGGGGGCGGCGGGGAGCTGTTTTTT. Amino acid sequence: CASSLRTGGGGELFF. The chain employs TRBV7-9 and TRBJ2-2, with 11 bases fitting TRBD1. Germline CDR1 SEHNR, CDR2 FQNEAQ (reference sequence). The CDR3 consists of 15 residues. V lost 5 bases and J lost 7; bases outside the gene matches: 6.

This clone is a singleton in its sample. The chain couples TRBV18 to TRBJ2-7, with 13 bases fitting TRBD2. V dropped 8 bases and J dropped 7; count of bases not matched to a gene: 8. The CDR3 is 14 residues long. Germline loops: CDR1 KGHSH, CDR2 LQKENI. The DNA of the CDR3 is TGTGCCAGCACCGGACTAGCGGGAGTGAGTGAGCAGTACTTC. Its translation is CASTGLAGVSEQYF.

The rearrangement links TRBV7-3 to TRBJ2-2, with TRBD1 as a possible D gene (5 bases). Germline CDR1 SGHTA, CDR2 FQGTGA. The CDR3 covers 18 residues. Trimming removed 5 bases at V and 4 bases at J, with 23 bases between. CDR3 sequence reads: CASSPLGAPSSLTGELFF. CDR3 bases: TGTGCCAGCAGCCCCCTTGGGGCCCCGTCAAGTCTCACCGGGGAGCTGTTTTTT.

This chain uses TRBV29-1 with TRBJ2-7, with D unclear. The CDR3 is made up of 13 amino acids. Germline V gene lookup returns CDR1 SQVTM and CDR2 ANQGSEA. V shed 3 bases and J shed 5 bases, with 14 bases lying between them. CDR3 in amino acids: CSVDFPNFNEQYF. For the CDR3, the DNA is TGCAGCGTTGACTTTCCAAATTTCAACGAGCAGTACTTC.

CDR3 residues: CATSNKWDSGSDTQYF. The DNA for the CDR3 is TGTGCCACCAGCAATAAGTGGGACTCAGGGTCGGATACGCAGTATTTT. The chain employs TRBV15 and TRBJ2-3; the D gene is possibly TRBD2 (6 bases). Trimming took off 4 bases at V and 6 bases at J, with 20 bases between the two ends. Germline V gives CDR1 LNHNV, CDR2 YYDKDF (reference sequence). CDR3 size: 16 residues.

This rearrangement joins TRBV19 to TRBJ2-2; no definite D call. Trimming pared 3 bases from V and 3 bases from J, leaving 5 bases between. The germline gives CDR1 LNHDA, CDR2 SQIVND (reference sequence). The CDR3 covers 13 residues. The CDR3 DNA is TGTGCCAGTAGTATTCGGGACACCGGGGAGCTGTTTTTT. Its translation: CASSIRDTGELFF.

The chain couples TRBV28 to TRBJ1-2, with 7 bases that match TRBD1. Germline CDR1 is MDHEN and CDR2 is SYDVKM. The CDR3 has 13 residues. The V and J ends lost 3 bases and 6 bases, in that order; junction bases with no gene match: 4. DNA for the CDR3: TGTGCCAGCAGTTTTGGACAGGCAGATGGCTACACCTTC. It codes for CASSFGQADGYTF.

V is TRBV5-5 and J is TRBJ2-2; unclear D gene. Trimming pared 2 bases from V and 0 bases from J, leaving 14 bases between. This CDR3 is built from 17 residues. Germline CDR1 SGHKS, CDR2 YYEKEE (reference sequence). The CDR3 sequence is CASSFFPPRSNTGELFF. The CDR3 nucleotides are TGTGCCAGCAGCTTCTTCCCACCCAGATCGAACACCGGGGAGCTGTTTTTT.

The chain recombines TRBV5-4 with TRBJ2-2; no definite D call. The CDR3 is 16 amino acids. The V gene lost 0 bases and the J gene lost 0 bases, with 9 bases spanning the gap. CDR1 and CDR2 (germline): SGHNT, YYREEE (reference sequence). The CDR3 loop reads CASSLVKGSNTGELFF. CDR3 nucleotide sequence: TGTGCCAGCAGCTTGGTGAAAGGTTCGAACACCGGGGAGCTGTTTTTT.

This chain links TRBV7-8 with TRBJ2-1, with TRBD2 identical over 9 bases. From germline, CDR1 is SGHVS and CDR2 FQNEAQ. J lost 8 bases, V lost 1 base, and 18 bases had no gene match. CDR3 length equals 19 residues. CDR3: CASSLGGVPAGGRYDEQFF. Written as DNA, the CDR3 is TGTGCCAGCAGCTTAGGGGGAGTCCCGGCGGGAGGGCGGTACGATGAGCAGTTCTTC.

This chain's CDR3 is CASSYGRGFNTGELFF. The CDR3 coding sequence is TGTGCCAGCAGTTACGGGCGGGGCTTTAACACCGGGGAGCTGTTTTTT. The rearrangement links TRBV6-5 to TRBJ2-2, with D tentatively TRBD2 (6 bases). Germline V gene sequence: CDR1 MNHEY, CDR2 SVGAGI. The V end lost 2 bases, the J end lost 2 bases, and 12 bases lay between the germline ends. This CDR3 has 16 amino acids.

The chain combines TRBV2 with TRBJ1-5; D gene uncertain. Trimming removed 8 bases from V and 0 bases from J, with 8 bases in between. This CDR3 is 13 amino acids long. The germline gives CDR1 SNHLY, CDR2 FYNNEI. The CDR3 loop reads CASQRYSNQPQHF. In nucleotides, the CDR3 is TGTGCCAGCCAAAGATATAGCAATCAGCCCCAGCATTTT.

This chain joins TRBV19 and TRBJ1-2; 7 bases fit TRBD1. The CDR3 contains 14 residues. J was trimmed by 7 bases and V by 5 bases; bases with no gene match: 10. The germline V gene encodes CDR1 LNHDA and CDR2 SQIVND (reference sequence). The DNA of the CDR3 is TGTGCCAGTAGTTTGACAGGGAGTATTGGTGGCTACACCTTC. This translates into CASSLTGSIGGYTF.

The genes are TRBV9 and TRBJ2-3; D gene ambiguous. Germline CDR1 is SGDLS and CDR2 is YYNGEE. CDR3 size: 14 residues. V lost 3 bases and J 0 bases, leaving 8 bases between the germline ends. CDR3 nucleotides: TGTGCCAGCAGCGGCCGGTTCAGCACAGATACGCAGTATTTT. Amino acid sequence: CASSGRFSTDTQYF. The full variable domain, its missing parts supplied by reference TRBV9 and TRBJ2-3, is DSGVTQTPKHLITATGQRVTLRCSPRSGDLSVYWYQQSLDQGLQFLIQYYNGEERAKGNILERFSAQQFPDLHSELNLSSLELGDSALYFCASSGRFSTDTQYFGPGTRLTVL.

The gene calls are TRBV19 and TRBJ2-2; D is possibly TRBD1 (6 bases). Germline CDR1 reads LNHDA; CDR2 reads SQIVND (reference sequence). The CDR3 sequence is 14 residues long. Trimming took off 4 bases at V and 5 bases at J, with 11 bases between the two ends. This CDR3 is CASSTRTETGELFF. In DNA, the CDR3 is TGTGCCAGTAGTACCCGGACAGAAACCGGGGAGCTGTTTTTT.

The chain employs TRBV2 and TRBJ1-4, with D possibly being TRBD1 (6 bases). The CDR3 loop spans 14 amino acids. V lost 5 bases, J lost 8 bases, and 15 bases lay in between. The germline V gene encodes CDR1 SNHLY and CDR2 FYNNEI. This CDR3 is CASSLQGTGEKLFF. The CDR3 region has the DNA TGTGCCAGCAGTTTACAGGGTACGGGAGAAAAACTGTTTTTT.

This clone appeared a single time. The chain links TRBV6-5 to TRBJ2-3; D may be TRBD2 (6 bases). Germline V CDR1 and CDR2: MNHEY, SVGAGI. The CDR3 consists of 12 residues. Trimming cost V 7 bases and J 8 bases, with 13 bases left between them. CDR3 amino acids: CASTSRAGTQYF. CDR3 coding DNA: TGTGCCAGCACAAGCCGAGCGGGTACGCAGTATTTT.

This chain links TRBV19 with TRBJ1-2; D unresolved. Per germline, CDR1 LNHDA and CDR2 SQIVND (reference sequence). This CDR3 spans 11 amino acids. The V end lost 6 bases, the J end lost 1 base, and 3 bases lay between the germline ends. The CDR3 is CASSLNYGYTF. In DNA form, the CDR3 reads TGTGCCAGTAGCCTTAACTATGGCTACACCTTC.

This chain connects TRBV11-2 to TRBJ1-2; perhaps TRBD1 as D (5 bases). Trimming pared 1 base from V and 6 bases from J, leaving 24 bases between. Germline CDR1 and CDR2: SGHAT and FQNNGV. This CDR3 has 18 amino acids. CDR3 sequence (DNA): TGTGCCAGCAGCTTAGCTGGGGGGTTGCACCGCAACTATGATGGCTACACCTTC. This codes for CASSLAGGLHRNYDGYTF.

V and J are TRBV5-1 and TRBJ2-1, with TRBD1 matching over 7 bases. Germline V gene data show CDR1 as SGHRS and CDR2 as YFSETQ. V lost 2 bases and J lost 4; bases outside the gene matches: 9. This CDR3 comprises 16 residues. The DNA for the CDR3 is TGCGCCAGCAGCTTCCAAGGGACAGCACTTTACAATGAGCAGTTCTTC. Amino acids: CASSFQGTALYNEQFF.